The clone carrying this TCR beta chain was detected ten times or more. The antigen remains undetermined. This entry comes from a study of beta chain features in type 1 diabetes. Findings and caveats of the study: PCR, the amplification step, might favor shorter templates, equally in patients and controls.

The germline gives CDR1 SEHNR, CDR2 FQNEAQ (reference sequence). This CDR3 comprises 15 residues. V lost 2 bases to trimming and J lost 6 bases; unmatched junction nucleotides: 5. Every isolated RNA sample was fully reverse transcribed, so sequencing captured expressed TCRB transcripts. TCRdb's table, derived via immunoSEQ multiplex PCR, lists solely in-frame clones and lacks some. The data show about 210,000 clones, about a tenth seen once. Sequenced material: central memory CD4+ T cells from blood. V gene TRBV7-9 combines with J gene TRBJ2-1; TRBD1 aligns across 9 bases. The TCR comes from a young man in good health. The CDR3 nucleotides read TGTGCCAGCAGCTTACAGGACAGGGGAATCAATGAGCAGTTCTTC. Protein: CASSLQDRGINEQFF.